This entry is about one T cell receptor beta chain. Its target is not known. Oncomine TCR Beta short-read sequencing was applied to DNA from cultured CD4+ T cells. TCRdb used MiXCR to reprocess the PCR reads, holding one entry per CDR3 protein. The table has fewer than 15,000 distinct CDR3 sequences, 50% seen once. These data originate in a study of vaccination and CD4 T cells after COVID-19. This CDR3 has 12 amino acids. V lost 7 bases and J 0 bases, leaving 9 bases between the germline ends. Germline lookup yields CDR1 SQVTM and CDR2 ANQGSEA. Stated treatment: approximately 9-day PBMC culture with coronavirus spike peptide pools or control peptides (ViraFEST assay). It was on days 3 and 7 that half the medium was replaced with fresh IL-2 medium.

V gene TRBV29-1 combines with J gene TRBJ2-5; TRBD1 might be the D (5 bases). Sequences were obtained from CD4+ T cells from blood, cultured in vitro. This TCR was sampled from a human donor who had recovered from COVID-19. CDR3 region: CSGRAYQETQYF. CDR3 in DNA: TGCAGCGGCAGGGCGTACCAAGAGACCCAGTACTTC.